This T cell receptor beta chain is from a study of cytomegalovirus exposure and HLA in healthy donors. The PCR contained 60 Vbeta and 13 Jbeta primers. TCRdb's copy holds only in-frame clones and misses some; the assay was immunoSEQ multiplex PCR. The sample consists of about 190,000 clones, 70% to 75% of them appearing once. Per germline, CDR1 MDHEN and CDR2 SYDVKM. The CDR3 is made up of 13 amino acids. This receptor was identified in a man between 25 and 39 years old in good health and CMV-seropositive. V and J are TRBV28 and TRBJ2-5; possible D gene TRBD1, 5 bases. The tail of the sequence fits TRBJ2-7 better, so the J call may be wrong. Sample: PBMCs. The CDR3 nucleotides read TGTGCCAGCAGTTTGGGGCTATCCTACGAGCAGTACTTC. Protein: CASSLGLSYEQYF.